Given below is one T cell receptor beta chain in context. Its target is unknown. Amplification used 60 Vbeta primers and 13 Jbeta primers. The repertoire was sequenced with immunoSEQ multiplex PCR; TCRdb's copy has only in-frame clones and lacks some. The sample carries approximately 150,000 clones, 70% to 80% recorded once. The CDR3 is 16 amino acids. The V end lost 4 bases, the J end lost 2 bases, and 15 bases lay between the germline ends. The germline V gene has CDR1 MNHEY and CDR2 SMNVEV (reference sequence). This entry is derived from a study of cytomegalovirus exposure and HLA in healthy donors. Broader study findings: Later on, analysis showed that most CMV-associated TCR beta chains appeared to be HLA-restricted.

The sequence was obtained from a young man in good health and CMV-seropositive. The chain combines TRBV27 with TRBJ1-3; D ambiguous. Sequencing was performed on PBMCs. The CDR3 sequence: CASSSLFNGAGNTIYF. DNA of the CDR3: TGTGCCAGCAGTTCCCTATTCAACGGAGCTGGAAACACCATATATTTT.